These 15 T cell receptor beta chains originate from one sample sequenced in a study of shared clonotypes between healthy human individuals. Produced via immunoSEQ multiplex PCR; TCRdb's table is partial and in-frame only. Of roughly 2.5 million clones in the sample, approximately 94% were seen once. The sequenced sample consisted of naive CD4+ T cells sorted from blood. Subset specified: CD45RA+ positively selected. These receptors all come from a man younger than 35 in good health.

The V call is TRBV28, the J call TRBJ1-1; 8 bases map to TRBD1. In germline, CDR1 is MDHEN, CDR2 SYDVKM. V lost 6 bases and J lost 4; bases outside the gene matches: 19. This CDR3 comprises 18 residues. The CDR3 coding sequence is TGTGCCAGCAGACCTTCCCGGACAGGGCCTGGGGGAGCCACTGAAGCTTTCTTT. Translation: CASRPSRTGPGGATEAFF.

This chain links TRBV30 with TRBJ2-3; D is perhaps TRBD1 or TRBD2 (5 bases each). This CDR3 region has 13 residues. Between the trimmed V and J ends, which lost 2 bases and 2 bases, there was a span of 8 bases. CDR1 is GTSNPN, CDR2 SVGIG, per germline (reference sequence). CDR3 DNA: TGTGCCTGGAGTAAGGGGACCACAGATACGCAGTATTTT. This gives the protein CAWSKGTTDTQYF.

The rearrangement joins TRBV7-3 to TRBJ2-3; D may be TRBD2 (5 bases). Germline assignment: CDR1 SGHTA and CDR2 FQGTGA. Trimming took 5 bases from V and 2 from J, leaving 14 bases between them. The CDR3 sequence is 15 residues long. CDR3 region: CASSPHGLPTDTQYF. The CDR3, as DNA: TGTGCCAGCAGCCCACATGGACTCCCCACAGATACGCAGTATTTT.

The chain carries TRBV28 and TRBJ2-7; weak D call: TRBD1 (7 bases). From germline, CDR1 is MDHEN and CDR2 SYDVKM. The CDR3 is 15 residues long. Between the trimmed V and J ends, which lost 6 bases and 4 bases, there was a span of 19 bases. The CDR3 bases are TGTGCCAGCAGCCTCAAGCCAGGGGGGTTGTACGAGCAGTACTTC. This codes for CASSLKPGGLYEQYF.

V and J are TRBV19 and TRBJ1-1; D might be TRBD1 (5 bases). The CDR3 sequence is 14 residues long. The germline V gene encodes CDR1 LNHDA and CDR2 SQIVND (reference sequence). V shed 4 bases and J shed 2 bases, with 11 bases lying between them. Here the CDR3 reads CASSRGTDNTEAFF. CDR3 nucleotides: TGTGCCAGTAGTAGGGGGACGGATAACACTGAAGCTTTCTTT.

The genes are TRBV6-1 and TRBJ1-1, with D possibly TRBD1 on 6 matching bases. Germline CDR1 reads MNHNS; CDR2 reads SASEGT. Trimming stripped 5 bases from V and 7 bases from J, with 14 bases between. CDR3 length equals 13 residues. CDR3 DNA sequence: TGTGCCAGCAGTCCTATCGGACAGCTTGAAGCTTTCTTT. This translates into CASSPIGQLEAFF.

The CDR3 DNA reads as TGTGCCAGCAAGATGGGACAGTTGAACACTGAAGCTTTCTTT. This sequence encodes CASKMGQLNTEAFF. The J gene is TRBJ1-1, the V gene TRBV6-1; 7 bases align to TRBD1. Trimming removed 7 bases from V and 0 bases from J; junction bases left unmatched: 5. Germline V gives CDR1 MNHNS, CDR2 SASEGT. The CDR3 has 14 amino acids.

This chain links TRBV10-3 with TRBJ1-3, with unresolved D. This CDR3 has 15 amino acids. Deletions cut 7 bases from V and 0 bases from J, with 13 bases between. The germline CDR1 and CDR2 sequences are ENHRY and SYGVKD. Written as DNA, the CDR3 is TGTGCCATCAATCCTGACTCTCTCTCTGGAAACACCATATATTTT. The encoded protein is CAINPDSLSGNTIYF.

V and J are TRBV18 and TRBJ1-2; D is uncertain. The CDR3 loop spans 12 amino acids. CDR1 and CDR2 (germline): KGHSH, LQKENI. Trimming pared 6 bases from V and 4 bases from J, leaving 9 bases between. CDR3: CASSPPSYGYTF. The CDR3 nucleotides read TGTGCCAGCTCTCCCCCTTCCTATGGCTACACCTTC. The full variable domain, with the rest looked up from reference TRBV18 and TRBJ1-2, is NAGVMQNPRHLVRRRGQEARLRCSPMKGHSHVYWYRQLPEEGLKFMVYLQKENIIDESGMPKERFSAEFPKEGPSILRIQQVVRGDSAAYFCASSPPSYGYTFGSGTRLTVV.

The chain combines TRBV5-5 with TRBJ2-7, with TRBD2 identical over 8 bases. The ends lost 3 bases at V and 2 bases at J; junction bases unmatched: 10. Germline loops: CDR1 SGHKS, CDR2 YYEKEE (reference sequence). CDR3 length: 16 residues. The CDR3 DNA sequence: TGTGCCAGCAGCTCCCTCTTCGGCGGGGGGACCTACGAGCAGTACTTC. Its protein product is CASSSLFGGGTYEQYF.

The chain combines TRBV18 with TRBJ2-3; D gene ambiguous. The V gene's germline CDR1 is KGHSH and CDR2 LQKENI. Trimming pared 3 bases from V and 6 bases from J, leaving 10 bases between. The CDR3 runs 13 residues. The CDR3 region has the DNA TGTGCCAGCTCACCCTTTGGAGCCGATACGCAGTATTTT. It encodes CASSPFGADTQYF.

Only a few counts were recorded for this clone. This sequence joins TRBV21-1 and TRBJ1-5. TRBV21-1 is given as a pseudogene. There are 15 residues in the CDR3. The CDR3 nucleotides are TGTGCCAGCAGCCTCCACGTCGCCCTTCGGCAGCCCCAGCATTTT. This encodes CASSLHVALRQPQHF.

The J gene is TRBJ1-6, the V gene TRBV9, with D tentatively TRBD1 (6 bases). Trimming cost V 4 bases and J 7 bases, with 18 bases left between them. Germline lookup yields CDR1 SGDLS and CDR2 YYNGEE. The CDR3 has 16 amino acids. For the CDR3, the DNA is TGTGCCAGCAGCCCCAATGAGGGGGGTAGGAATTCACCCCTCCACTTT. This encodes CASSPNEGGRNSPLHF.

The chain links TRBV5-1 to TRBJ2-4; TRBD1 agrees at 7 bases. CDR1 and CDR2 from the germline V gene are SGHRS and YFSETQ. With 5 bases clipped from V and 2 bases from J, the junction kept 7 bases outside the gene matches. The length of the CDR3 is 15 residues. CDR3 DNA: TGCGCCAGCAGTAACAGGGGAGAATCCAAAAACATTCAGTACTTC. Protein product: CASSNRGESKNIQYF.

This clone showed up just once. The same CDR3 can be traced to other DNA sequences in this sample. The chain couples TRBV6-5 to TRBJ2-7; 11 bases map to TRBD2. J lost 2 bases, V lost 4 bases, and 4 bases had no gene match. This CDR3 comprises 15 residues. Germline CDR1 and CDR2: MNHEY and SVGAGI. The CDR3 region has the DNA TGTGCCAGCAGTTCACTAGCGGGAGCTCCCTACGAGCAGTACTTC. Residues: CASSSLAGAPYEQYF.